At least ten counts were recorded for the clone carrying this T cell receptor (beta chain). The template was RNA from unsorted bulk tissue. More than 3 cm separated this lung sample from the edge of the tumor. The sample is drawn from a study of tumor and adjacent non-tumor tissue in lung cancer. TCRbeta libraries were built with three rounds of nested PCR, modified from ARM-PCR. TCRdb processed the multiplex PCR reads anew with MiXCR; each CDR3 protein has one entry. The sample carries about 67,000 distinct CDR3 sequences, approximately 73% recorded once. The sample was distant non-tumor lung tissue. The sequence derives from a man in his sixties with non-small cell lung cancer.

In DNA form, the CDR3 reads TGTGCCAGCAGTGAATGGGACGGGGGGAATGGCTACACCTTC. Translation gives CASSEWDGGNGYTF. This chain uses TRBV2 with TRBJ1-2; the D gene is possibly TRBD1 (5 bases). This CDR3 has 14 residues. V lost 2 bases and J 6 bases, leaving 13 bases between the germline ends. Germline values: CDR1 SNHLY, CDR2 FYNNEI.